Below, one T cell receptor beta chain is given with its context. Its antigen is undetermined. This CDR3 is 14 amino acids long. CDR1 SNHLY and CDR2 FYNNEI come from the germline V gene. V shed 6 bases and J shed 4 bases, with 14 bases lying between them. Separate from the roughly 700-subject first cohort was the approximately 120-subject validation cohort, to which the donors belonged. Here immunoSEQ multiplex PCR was the method, and the copy in TCRdb shows in-frame clones only, minus some. The sample carries just under 65,000 clones, over 90% recorded once. The data belong to a study of cytomegalovirus exposure and HLA in healthy donors. Study in general: The approximately 120 validation repertoires, a later analysis reported, used the same platform as the 600 to 850 repertoires from the first cohort.

General study points: Despite most TCR sequences being rare, some public TCRs occurred in many donors. A later analysis found first-cohort TCR clusters tended to co-occur in the 110 or so validation repertoires.

The sequence derives from a woman in her late teens or twenties in good health and CMV-seropositive. Input material: PBMCs. The genes are TRBV2 and TRBJ2-3, with D possibly TRBD2 on 6 matching bases. As DNA, the CDR3 is TGTGCCAGCAGACGGGAGAATTTTCCAGATACGCAGTATTTT. Amino acid sequence: CASRRENFPDTQYF.